The 18 T cell receptor beta chains below come from one sample, sequenced in a study of long-term antiretroviral therapy in people with HIV (dated by TCRdb to between 2021 and 2023). The immunoSEQ hsTCRB v3.0 assay was used at survey level resolution to sequence the TRB variable region. TCRdb re-hosts the immuneACCESS table, in-frame sequences only. Its copies lack some clones; in the studies checked, an unresolved V gene accounts for under half of them, and the cause for the rest is not known. The sample has roughly 12,000 clones on record, over 70% of them singletons. Under 14% of the sample is held by the ten biggest clonotypes. Sequences were derived from unsorted PBMCs, sampled 0.8 years before starting antiretroviral therapy. These TCRs come from a woman aged 40 to 50 with HIV.

The genes are TRBV18 and TRBJ2-7, with 9 bases lining up with TRBD2. This CDR3 comprises 16 residues. Germline-derived CDR1 and CDR2 are KGHSH and LQKENI. V dropped 3 bases and J dropped 7; count of bases not matched to a gene: 13. Here the CDR3 reads CASSPGRAGGPEEQYF. CDR3 in DNA: TGTGCCAGCTCACCCGGCCGGGCGGGAGGGCCGGAGGAGCAGTACTTC.

The chain couples TRBV28 to TRBJ2-1, with 14 bases that match TRBD2. The CDR3 runs 17 residues. V lost 8 bases and J lost 8; bases outside the gene matches: 14. Germline V gene data show CDR1 as MDHEN and CDR2 as SYDVKM. The CDR3 coding sequence is TGTGCCAGCGGGGGGACTAGCGGGAGCGCCCTTCCGGATGAGCAGTTCTTC. Translated, it gives CASGGTSGSALPDEQFF. Full variable domain (missing parts from reference TRBV28 and TRBJ2-1): DVKVTQSSRYLVKRTGEKVFLECVQDMDHENMFWYRQDPGLGLRLIYFSYDVKMKEKGDIPEGYSVSREKKERFSLILESASTNQTSMYLCASGGTSGSALPDEQFFGPGTRLTVL.

V is TRBV5-5 and J is TRBJ2-7, with D maybe TRBD2 (6 bases). The CDR3 covers 14 residues. CDR1 is SGHKS and CDR2 is YYEKEE in the germline V gene (reference sequence). V lost 3 bases and J lost 2, with 12 bases in between. In nucleotides, the CDR3 is TGTGCCAGCAGCTGGGGGACTGGGACCTACGAGCAGTACTTC. It encodes CASSWGTGTYEQYF.

The gene calls are TRBV6-5 and TRBJ1-3; TRBD1 agrees at 7 bases. J lost 0 bases, V lost 4 bases, and 6 bases had no gene match. The CDR3 is 16 residues long. The germline V gene has CDR1 MNHEY and CDR2 SVGAGI. In DNA form, the CDR3 reads TGTGCCAGCAGTTCAATGGGGACAGTCTCTGGAAACACCATATATTTT. This encodes CASSSMGTVSGNTIYF.

This chain connects TRBV10-3 to TRBJ2-5; D ambiguous. V was clipped by 3 bases and J by 4 bases, with 12 bases between them. Germline values: CDR1 ENHRY, CDR2 SYGVKD. This CDR3 spans 14 amino acids. CDR3 amino acids: CAISDGERAETQYF. The CDR3 DNA reads TGTGCCATCAGTGATGGGGAAAGGGCAGAGACCCAGTACTTC.

The chain couples TRBV28 to TRBJ1-4, with D possibly matching TRBD1 (5 bases). The CDR3 contains 16 residues. Trimming cost V 7 bases and J 7 bases, with 22 bases left between them. Germline V gene sequence: CDR1 MDHEN, CDR2 SYDVKM. The CDR3, as DNA: TGTGCCAGCATCAGTCATTCAGGGAGGGCGGGTGAAAAACTGTTTTTT. Translated: CASISHSGRAGEKLFF.

The chain recombines TRBV28 with TRBJ2-1; D is perhaps TRBD2 (6 bases). The germline V gene has CDR1 MDHEN and CDR2 SYDVKM. The CDR3 spans 15 residues. The V end was cut by 2 bases, the J end by 1 base, with 9 bases between. As DNA, the CDR3 is TGTGCCAGCAGTTTAGGCGGGACTTCCTACAATGAGCAGTTCTTC. Residues: CASSLGGTSYNEQFF.

The V call is TRBV19, the J call TRBJ2-2; D not certain. This CDR3 spans 11 amino acids. V was cut by 8 bases and J by 7 bases, with 8 bases left in between. Germline V gene sequence: CDR1 LNHDA, CDR2 SQIVND (reference sequence). The CDR3 sequence is CASFRVGELFF. CDR3 bases: TGTGCCAGTTTTAGAGTCGGGGAGCTGTTTTTT.

The chain uses TRBV7-9 and TRBJ1-3; a weak D match, TRBD1 (6 bases). This CDR3 spans 14 amino acids. V was pared by 4 bases and J by 0 bases, with 7 bases between. CDR1 SEHNR and CDR2 FQNEAQ come from the germline V gene (reference sequence). CDR3 sequence reads: CASSWTDSGNTIYF. CDR3 DNA sequence: TGTGCCAGCAGCTGGACAGACTCTGGAAACACCATATATTTT.

The chain combines TRBV11-2 with TRBJ1-1, with 10 positions matching TRBD1. J was trimmed by 9 bases and V by 0 bases; bases with no gene match: 4. Germline loops: CDR1 SGHAT, CDR2 FQNNGV. The CDR3 is 14 residues long. CDR3 nucleotide sequence: TGTGCCAGCAGCTTAGAAGGGACAGGGGTTAAAGCTTTCTTT. Residues: CASSLEGTGVKAFF.

The chain joins TRBV2 to TRBJ2-5, with TRBD1 matching over 8 bases. The CDR3 sequence is 12 residues long. V trimming: 7 bases; J trimming: 10 bases; junction bases outside the gene matches: 8. Germline-derived CDR1 and CDR2 are SNHLY and FYNNEI. The CDR3 loop is CASNSAGGHQYF. As DNA, the CDR3 is TGTGCCAGCAATTCGGCAGGGGGCCACCAGTACTTC. The variable domain in full, completed from reference TRBV2 and TRBJ2-5, reads EPEVTQTPSHQVTQMGQEVILRCVPISNHLYFYWYRQILGQKVEFLVSFYNNEISEKSEIFDDQFSVERPDGSNFTLKIRSTKLEDSAMYFCASNSAGGHQYFGPGTRLLVL.

V and J are TRBV7-9 and TRBJ1-1, with a tentative D call TRBD1 (6 bases). The germline V and J ends were trimmed by 4 bases and 0 bases, with 12 bases remaining between them. Germline V gives CDR1 SEHNR, CDR2 FQNEAQ (reference sequence). The CDR3 contains 15 residues. The CDR3 DNA reads TGTGCCAGCAGCTCTGTGGACAGTCTGAACACTGAAGCTTTCTTT. It specifies CASSSVDSLNTEAFF.

The CDR3 nucleotides read TGTGCCAGCAGTTACGGTGGTCGCACTGAAGCTTTCTTT. Its translation: CASSYGGRTEAFF. The rearrangement uses TRBV6-5 and TRBJ1-1, with D hard to call. Germline V gene lookup returns CDR1 MNHEY and CDR2 SVGAGI. V was shortened by 2 bases and J by 4 bases, with 8 bases between the two germline ends. This CDR3 contains 13 residues.

This chain joins TRBV2 and TRBJ2-7, with 7 bases identical to TRBD1. Germline loops: CDR1 SNHLY, CDR2 FYNNEI. The CDR3 is 15 residues long. V lost 3 bases and J lost 2; bases outside the gene matches: 7. CDR3 sequence: CASSEAPGQTYEQYF. The CDR3, as DNA: TGTGCCAGCAGTGAGGCGCCGGGACAGACCTACGAGCAGTACTTC.

The J gene is TRBJ1-5, the V gene TRBV7-9, with D tentatively TRBD1 (6 bases). V was clipped by 5 bases and J by 0 bases, with 8 bases between them. Germline V gene lookup returns CDR1 SEHNR and CDR2 FQNEAQ (reference sequence). CDR3 length equals 14 residues. The CDR3 nucleotides are TGTGCCAGCAGCCTGGACAGTAGCAATCAGCCCCAGCATTTT. It encodes CASSLDSSNQPQHF.

The chain has TRBV28 and TRBJ2-7; D unclear. The V gene's germline CDR1 is MDHEN and CDR2 SYDVKM. This CDR3 comprises 12 residues. Trimming removed 9 bases at V and 0 bases at J, with 9 bases between. CDR3 region: CASHLSSYEQYF. For the CDR3, the DNA is TGTGCCAGTCACCTAAGCTCCTACGAGCAGTACTTC.

This clone was counted only a few times. The chain carries TRBV7-3 and TRBJ1-3; no firm D call. Germline CDR1 SGHTA, CDR2 FQGTGA. This CDR3 has 15 residues. V lost 4 bases and J 0 bases, leaving 10 bases between the germline ends. The chain's CDR3 is CASSSHPNSGNTIYF. CDR3 coding DNA: TGTGCCAGCAGCTCGCACCCCAACTCTGGAAACACCATATATTTT.

The chain employs TRBV29-1 and TRBJ1-5; no reliable D call. Germline values: CDR1 SQVTM, CDR2 ANQGSEA. V lost 3 bases to trimming and J lost 6 bases, with 12 bases between them. The CDR3 extends over 13 amino acids. The CDR3 sequence is CSVEHVTGQPQHF. Here the CDR3 DNA reads TGCAGCGTTGAGCATGTGACCGGTCAGCCCCAGCATTTT.